Below are 28 T cell receptor beta chains sequenced from a single sample in a study of blood T cells in healthy people across ages (dated by TCRdb to about 2015). The library was generated by 5' RACE. Sequencing relied on an Illumina HiSeq 2500. A second roughly 7 to 11 cycle PCR used a sample-barcoded 5' primer and a J-beta primer mix. TCRdb cleaned the public reads at Q25 with fastp, built clones with MiXCR and kept in-frame beta chains. Rows with a matching CDR3 protein are joined into one entry that keeps the most common DNA and genes. The sample table lists hundreds of thousands of distinct CDR3 sequences, approximately 65% of them with a count of one. The ten largest make up roughly 25% of the sample. The material sequenced was blood. All receptors derive from a man under 40 in good health.

To note about this clonotype: A read error is possible here, since a much larger clone lies one base away. The chain joins TRBV9 to TRBJ2-5; a possible D gene is TRBD2 (6 bases). Trimming stripped 4 bases from V and 11 bases from J, with 15 bases between. The germline V gene has CDR1 SGDLS and CDR2 YYNGEE. This CDR3 is 12 amino acids long. The CDR3 DNA reads TGTGCCAGCAGCACTCGCGGGAATGAGCAGTACTTC. Residues: CASSTRGNEQYF.

V is TRBV7-9 and J is TRBJ2-5, with 7 bases that match TRBD1. The CDR3 is 17 amino acids. Unmatched junction bases numbered 16, after V lost 4 bases and J lost 5 bases. Germline V gene lookup returns CDR1 SEHNR and CDR2 FQNEAQ (reference sequence). In nucleotides, the CDR3 is TGTGCCAGCAGCTCCCCTCGAAGAGGGGGCTTCTTGGAGACCCAGTACTTC. Protein sequence: CASSSPRRGGFLETQYF.

The gene calls are TRBV7-2 and TRBJ1-2, with 7 nucleotides matching TRBD1. CDR1 is SGHTA and CDR2 is FQGNSA in the germline V gene. CDR3 length: 14 residues. Unmatched junction bases numbered 5, after V lost 3 bases and J lost 4 bases. The CDR3 nucleotides are TGTGCCAGCAGCTTTCCCGGGGACAGCTATGGCTACACCTTC. Translating it yields CASSFPGDSYGYTF.

The CDR3 protein is CASSGRPGQGYTEAFF. DNA of the CDR3: TGTGCCAGCAGCGGACGCCCGGGACAGGGATACACTGAAGCTTTCTTT. The genes are TRBV5-5 and TRBJ1-1, with 9 bases that match TRBD1. V gave up 4 bases and J gave up 3 bases; unmatched junction bases: 10. CDR1 and CDR2 from the germline V gene are SGHKS and YYEKEE (reference sequence). The CDR3 runs 16 residues.

A few counts support this clonotype. The chain employs TRBV7-2 and TRBJ2-3; D remains unclear. The CDR3 is 15 amino acids. Deletions cut 5 bases from V and 2 bases from J, with 14 bases between. The germline V gene encodes CDR1 SGHTA and CDR2 FQGNSA. The CDR3 DNA reads TGTGCCAGCAGCCGAACGGCGGCCTACACAGATACGCAGTATTTT. Translation: CASSRTAAYTDTQYF.

V usage is TRBV15 and J usage is TRBJ2-7, with 10 bases fitting TRBD2. Trimming cost V 4 bases and J 2 bases; bases outside gene matches: 5. Germline V gene data show CDR1 as LNHNV and CDR2 as YYDKDF (reference sequence). The CDR3 length is 15 residues. DNA for the CDR3: TGTGCCACCAGCAAAAGCGGGGGGGAGACCTACGAGCAGTACTTC. It is translated as CATSKSGGETYEQYF.

The chain links TRBV7-2 to TRBJ2-1; D call uncertain. The V and J ends lost 1 base and 6 bases respectively, with 10 bases between them. Looked up from germline, CDR1 is SGHTA and CDR2 is FQGNSA. The length of the CDR3 is 14 residues. CDR3 protein: CASSLDPLRNEQFF. Written as DNA, the CDR3 is TGTGCCAGCAGCTTAGATCCCCTCCGCAATGAGCAGTTCTTC.

The V and J genes are TRBV20-1 and TRBJ2-3; TRBD2 agrees at 12 bases. CDR1 is DFQATT, CDR2 SNEGSKA, per germline (reference sequence). The CDR3 consists of 14 residues. V shed 6 bases and J 4 bases; nucleotides not matched to a gene: 5. The CDR3, as DNA: TGCAGTGCCCGGACTAGCGGGATGCCAGATACGCAGTATTTT. Its protein product is CSARTSGMPDTQYF.

This clonotype came up a few times. The rearrangement links TRBV29-1 to TRBJ2-1; maybe TRBD2 (5 bases). Between the trimmed V and J ends, which lost 3 bases and 0 bases, there was a span of 9 bases. CDR1 and CDR2 from the germline V gene are SQVTM and ANQGSEA. CDR3 length: 14 amino acids. This chain's CDR3 is CSVEERSSYNEQFF. The CDR3 nucleotides read TGCAGCGTTGAGGAGCGGAGCTCCTACAATGAGCAGTTCTTC.

The chain employs TRBV30 and TRBJ2-7; 8 positions match TRBD1. This CDR3 spans 11 amino acids. The germline CDR1 and CDR2 sequences are GTSNPN and SVGIG (reference sequence). V lost 5 bases to trimming and J lost 5 bases; unmatched junction nucleotides: 2. Here the CDR3 reads CAWGQGDEQYF. CDR3 sequence (DNA): TGTGCCTGGGGACAGGGCGACGAGCAGTACTTC.

In its sample, this clonotype was seen a few times. The CDR3 is CASRIGGGRNTGELFF. DNA of the CDR3: TGTGCCAGCAGAATAGGCGGGGGGCGAAACACCGGGGAGCTGTTTTTT. The chain combines TRBV6-6 with TRBJ2-2, with TRBD2 matching 8 bases. The CDR3 runs to 16 residues. Per germline, CDR1 MNHNY and CDR2 SVGAGI (reference sequence). The junction had 8 bases not matched to a gene; V was cut back by 6 bases and J by 2 bases.

This clonotype was counted once. The chain uses TRBV6-6 and TRBJ2-7, with no clear D. The CDR3 loop spans 14 amino acids. V was pared by 6 bases and J by 0 bases, with 12 bases between. Germline lookup yields CDR1 MNHNY and CDR2 SVGAGI (reference sequence). The CDR3 spells CASSHQFSSYEQYF. The CDR3 DNA is TGTGCCAGCAGCCATCAGTTTAGCTCCTACGAGCAGTACTTC.

V is TRBV20-1 and J is TRBJ2-1; D gene uncertain. The V end lost 6 bases, the J end lost 5 bases, and 11 bases lay between the germline ends. CDR3 length: 12 amino acids. CDR1 is DFQATT, CDR2 SNEGSKA, per germline (reference sequence). Here the CDR3 reads CSAPPGNNEQFF. Written as DNA, the CDR3 is TGCAGTGCCCCCCCCGGAAACAATGAGCAGTTCTTC.

Concerning this clonotype: This may be a read error, as it is one base from a much larger clone. J is TRBJ1-1 and V is TRBV6-2 or TRBV6-3, with a tentative D call TRBD1 (5 bases). The CDR3 has 16 amino acids. Germline assignment: CDR1 MNHEY and CDR2 SVGEGT. V lost 2 bases, J lost 3 bases, and 16 bases lay in between. The CDR3 DNA reads TGTGCCAGCAGTTACCCGGGGGGGAATGGAGACACTGAAGCTTTCTTT. The encoded protein is CASSYPGGNGDTEAFF.

This chain uses TRBV7-9 with TRBJ2-1; tentatively, D is TRBD1 or TRBD2 (6 bases each). The germline V and J ends were trimmed by 2 bases and 6 bases, with 11 bases remaining between them. The germline V gene encodes CDR1 SEHNR and CDR2 FQNEAQ (reference sequence). This CDR3 region has 14 residues. This chain's CDR3 is CASSLMGGLNEQFF. In DNA, the CDR3 is TGTGCCAGCAGCTTAATGGGGGGCCTCAATGAGCAGTTCTTC.

The chain uses TRBV7-8 and TRBJ2-3, with TRBD2 matching over 7 bases. Germline V gene lookup returns CDR1 SGHVS and CDR2 FQNEAQ. V shed 8 bases and J 8 bases; nucleotides not matched to a gene: 7. The CDR3 loop spans 12 amino acids. CDR3 DNA sequence: TGTGCCAGCTTCCCGGGAGGAGGTACGCAGTATTTT. Protein: CASFPGGGTQYF.

The chain combines TRBV29-1 with TRBJ2-4; no definite D call. The CDR3 consists of 11 residues. The V end was cut by 4 bases, the J end by 8 bases, with 9 bases between. Per germline, CDR1 SQVTM and CDR2 ANQGSEA. The CDR3 is CSVGAGDIQYF. CDR3 in DNA: TGCAGCGTTGGAGCTGGGGACATTCAGTACTTC. Filled out from reference TRBV29-1 and TRBJ2-4, the complete variable domain reads SAVISQKPSRDICQRGTSLTIQCQVDSQVTMMFWYRQQPGQSLTLIATANQGSEATYESGFVIDKFPISRPNLTFSTLTVSNMSPEDSSIYLCSVGAGDIQYFGAGTRLSVL.

The chain is built from TRBV20-1 and TRBJ2-7, with 9 bases aligning to TRBD1. Germline CDR1 DFQATT, CDR2 SNEGSKA (reference sequence). Germline trimming cut 6 bases from V and 2 bases from J; bases unmatched to any gene: 5. The CDR3 is 13 amino acids. For the CDR3, the DNA is TGCAGTGCGACAGGGGGTTTTACCTACGAGCAGTACTTC. This gives the protein CSATGGFTYEQYF.

The chain has TRBV7-2 and TRBJ2-1; D unresolved. Gene TRBJ2-7 matches the end of the DNA better, so the J call may be wrong. From germline, CDR1 is SGHTA and CDR2 FQGNSA. The CDR3 sequence is 15 residues long. The DNA of the CDR3 is TGTGCCAGCAGCTTGGTGCGTCCACCCTACAATGAGCAGTACTTC. Its translation: CASSLVRPPYNEQYF.

This clonotype showed up just a few times. V usage is TRBV12-3 or TRBV12-4 and J usage is TRBJ2-7, with TRBD1 as a possible D gene (6 bases). The J call may be faulty, since TRBJ2-5 better matches the DNA end. The CDR3 spans 14 residues. The CDR3 is CASRPPSGEETQYF. The CDR3 DNA is TGTGCCAGCAGGCCCCCGTCAGGGGAAGAGACCCAGTACTTC.

This clonotype was counted between two and nine times. The CDR3 region has the DNA TGTGCCAGCAGTTTATTTGGGGGGATAGCCAAAAACATTCAGTACTTC. Translation: CASSLFGGIAKNIQYF. The chain combines TRBV27 with TRBJ2-4; TRBD2 is a possible D gene (6 bases). Germline V CDR1 and CDR2: MNHEY, SMNVEV (reference sequence). Trimming cost V 1 base and J 0 bases, with 10 bases left between them. The CDR3 covers 16 residues.

Of note for this clonotype: A much larger clone differs from this one at a single base, so this may be a read error. This chain uses TRBV20-1 with TRBJ2-5; TRBD1 aligns across 7 bases. The CDR3 covers 13 residues. V lost 7 bases to trimming and J lost 2 bases; unmatched junction nucleotides: 7. The germline V gene has CDR1 DFQATT and CDR2 SNEGSKA (reference sequence). CDR3 DNA: TGCAGTGGGGGGACAGCCGAACAAGAGACCCAGTACTTC. Translated, it gives CSGGTAEQETQYF.

This clonotype was recorded only once. V gene TRBV29-1 combines with J gene TRBJ1-4; D gene uncertain. V shed 4 bases and J shed 8 bases, with 14 bases lying between them. CDR3 length: 13 residues. Germline assignment: CDR1 SQVTM and CDR2 ANQGSEA. The CDR3 protein is CSVVGEGAEKLFF. The CDR3 DNA reads TGCAGCGTTGTTGGGGAGGGTGCGGAAAAACTGTTTTTT. Full variable domain (outside the CDR3, taken from reference TRBV29-1 and TRBJ1-4): SAVISQKPSRDICQRGTSLTIQCQVDSQVTMMFWYRQQPGQSLTLIATANQGSEATYESGFVIDKFPISRPNLTFSTLTVSNMSPEDSSIYLCSVVGEGAEKLFFGSGTQLSVL.

As for this clonotype: It may be a read error: a sequence one base away is much more abundant. This sequence joins TRBV12-3 or TRBV12-4 and TRBJ2-3, with D tentatively TRBD1 or TRBD2 (5 bases each). This CDR3 spans 15 amino acids. The V and J ends lost 3 bases and 4 bases respectively, with 14 bases between them. CDR3 amino acids: CASSFGTVGADTQYF. In nucleotides, the CDR3 is TGTGCCAGCAGTTTTGGAACAGTGGGGGCAGATACGCAGTATTTT.

The chain carries TRBV6-2 or TRBV6-3 and TRBJ2-4, with D tentatively TRBD1 or TRBD2 (5 bases each). The J call may be in error: the DNA end matches TRBJ2-7 better. The CDR3 covers 15 residues. Germline V gene data show CDR1 as MNHEY and CDR2 as SVGEGT. CDR3 sequence (DNA): TGTGCCAGCAGAGGGACCCGACACCTAGACTACGAGCAGTACTTC. It yields the protein CASRGTRHLDYEQYF.

This chain joins TRBV20-1 and TRBJ2-1, with D possibly TRBD2 on 6 matching bases. V was pared by 7 bases and J by 0 bases, with 13 bases between. Per the germline V gene, CDR1 is DFQATT and CDR2 is SNEGSKA (reference sequence). This CDR3 contains 14 residues. The DNA of the CDR3 is TGCAGTGTGATAATGGGGGGCTCCTACAATGAGCAGTTCTTC. Its protein product is CSVIMGGSYNEQFF.

Note on this clonotype: The DNA is left out, because the CDR3 cannot be placed on it with certainty; the CDR3 is given as TCRdb lists it. V and J are TRBV5-1 and TRBJ1-4. Looked up from germline, CDR1 is SGHRS and CDR2 is YFSETQ. The CDR3 sequence runs 23 residues, both termini included. The CDR3 loop reads CASSLSGGLEEQYFGPREGKLFF.

The chain has TRBV2 and TRBJ1-5, with a weak D call TRBD1 (6 bases). Per germline, CDR1 SNHLY and CDR2 FYNNEI. The CDR3 sequence is 13 residues long. Trimming shortened V by 7 bases and J by 4 bases, and 11 bases separated the two germline ends. CDR3 nucleotide sequence: TGTGCCAGCAAGCAGGGGCCAAATCAGCCCCAGCATTTT. Translated, it gives CASKQGPNQPQHF.